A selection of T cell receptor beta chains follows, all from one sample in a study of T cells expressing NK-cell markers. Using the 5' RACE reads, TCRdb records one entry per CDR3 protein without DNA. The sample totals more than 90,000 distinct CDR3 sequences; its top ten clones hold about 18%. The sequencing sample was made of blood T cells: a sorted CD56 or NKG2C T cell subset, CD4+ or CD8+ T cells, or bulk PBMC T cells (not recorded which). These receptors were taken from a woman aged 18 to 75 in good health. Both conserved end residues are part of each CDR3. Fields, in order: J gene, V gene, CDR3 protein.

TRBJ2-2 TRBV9 CASSAVNTGELFF
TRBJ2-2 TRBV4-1 CASSQGPNTGELFF
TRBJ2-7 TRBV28 CASSQRWGLRYEQYF
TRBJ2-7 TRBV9 CASSVGGAQSYEQYF
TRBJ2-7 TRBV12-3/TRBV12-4 CASSPGLGGHF
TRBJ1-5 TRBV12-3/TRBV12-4 CASSFGGSNQPQHF
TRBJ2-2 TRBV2 CASSDLATPGTGTGELFF
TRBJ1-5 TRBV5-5 CASSLVLGGVQPQHF
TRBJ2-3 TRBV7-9 CASSSPPLQQRTDTQYF
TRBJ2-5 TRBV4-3 CASSQVRGLGGETQYF
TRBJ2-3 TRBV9 CASSVGGGGTDTQYF
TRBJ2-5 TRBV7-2 CASSLVPPSGSETQYF
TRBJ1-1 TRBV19 CASTLGGNTEAFF
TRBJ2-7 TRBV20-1 CSARGGADYEQYF
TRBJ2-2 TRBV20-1 CSARAGNTGELFF
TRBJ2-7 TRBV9 CASSVGDNYEQYF
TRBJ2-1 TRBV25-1 CASSAQGQGHNEQFF
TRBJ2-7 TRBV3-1 CASSHQGSLYEQYF
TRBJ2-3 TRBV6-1 CATLLSGSTDTQYF
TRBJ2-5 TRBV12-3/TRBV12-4 CASSLAGGGETQYF
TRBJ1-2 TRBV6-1 CASSEAQGIYGYTF
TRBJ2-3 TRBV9 CASSVGGGAGTDTQYF
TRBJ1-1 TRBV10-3 CAISDFRGGTEAFF
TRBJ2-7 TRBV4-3 CASSQGTGTESYEQYF
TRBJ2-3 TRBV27 CAPERISTDTQYF
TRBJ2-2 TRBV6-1 CASSYLGELFF
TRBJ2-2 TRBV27 CASHLGQTNTGELFF
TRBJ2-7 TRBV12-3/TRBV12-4 CASSLASLGSEQYF
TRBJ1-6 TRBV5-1 CASSRGSGQLAYNSPLHF
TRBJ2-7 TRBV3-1 CASSQDPRTAYEQYF
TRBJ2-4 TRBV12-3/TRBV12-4 CASSFEIQDPGIQYF
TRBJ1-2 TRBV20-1 CSASFRDNPYGYTF
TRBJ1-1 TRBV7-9 CASSAFPGAVADTEAFF
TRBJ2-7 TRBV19 CASSPEPRAYEQYF
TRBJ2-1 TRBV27 CASSPSGGPPEFF
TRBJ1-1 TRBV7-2 CASSLGVGTEAFF
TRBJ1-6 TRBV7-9 CASSLWGARAPLHF
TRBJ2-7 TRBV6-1 CASSERWTSGKYEQYF
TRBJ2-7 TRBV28 CASGWDGIHEQYF
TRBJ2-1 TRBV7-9 CASRMGTGKYNEQFF
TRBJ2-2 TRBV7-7 CASSLGTGRTGELFF
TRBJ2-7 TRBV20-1 CSALGGNYEQYF
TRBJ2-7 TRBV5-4 CASSLRPGRESEQYF
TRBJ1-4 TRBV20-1 CSARSFMAANEKLFF
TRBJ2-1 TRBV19 CASSMGSSGIDEQFF
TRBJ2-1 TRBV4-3 CASSQRGRIGNEQFF
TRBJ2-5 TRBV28 CASSLIQNPQETQYF
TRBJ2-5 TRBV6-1 CASIAGVAIRETQYF
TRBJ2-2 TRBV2 CASSGPAGANTGELFF
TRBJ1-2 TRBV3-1 CASSQELGAYGYTF
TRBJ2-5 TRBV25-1 CASAWVQETQYF
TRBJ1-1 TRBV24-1 CATSAPWEGSEAFF
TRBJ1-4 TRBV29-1 CSAYREYGEKLFF